What follows is one T cell receptor (beta chain) and its context. This sample is part of a study of T cell changes during pregnancy in multiple sclerosis. The data were produced by immunoSEQ multiplex PCR, yet TCRdb's version contains in-frame clones alone and is incomplete. This table has around 40,000 clones, 90% appearing once. Germline loops: CDR1 SGHRS, CDR2 YFSETQ. Trimming removed 4 bases from V and 6 bases from J, with 13 bases in between. There are 13 residues in the CDR3. Source: CD4+ T cells from peripheral blood mononuclear cells, taken in the first trimester of pregnancy. J is TRBJ1-2 and V is TRBV5-1; maybe TRBD1 (6 bases). This sequence was found in a female donor in good health, enrolled as a control in a pregnancy study. The CDR3 region has the DNA TGCGCCAGCAGCGAGCAGGGGATGAATGGCTACACCTTC. Translating it yields CASSEQGMNGYTF.